These 26 T cell receptor beta chains share one sample of origin, sequenced in a study of T cells in localized non-small cell lung cancer. The table came from immunoSEQ multiplex PCR; TCRdb's copy has only in-frame clones and leaves some out. The table has about 28,000 clones, roughly 90% seen once. The sequenced sample was peripheral blood, obtained before any cancer treatment. The receptor source for this set is a woman aged 18 to 55 with stage I lung adenocarcinoma.

The J gene is TRBJ1-5, the V gene TRBV28; D is unclear. This CDR3 spans 12 amino acids. From germline, CDR1 is MDHEN and CDR2 SYDVKM. V was trimmed by 6 bases and J by 7 bases, leaving 10 bases between them. DNA of the CDR3: TGTGCCAGCAGACCCTCCGCCCAGCCCCAGCATTTT. It is translated as CASRPSAQPQHF.

The V call is TRBV28, the J call TRBJ2-3; 12 bases align to TRBD2. In germline, CDR1 is MDHEN, CDR2 SYDVKM. This CDR3 has 15 residues. After removal of 6 bases from V and 7 bases from J, the junction contained 8 bases not matched to a gene. This CDR3 is CASSLATSGRNTQYF. CDR3 DNA: TGTGCCAGCAGCCTCGCGACTAGCGGGAGAAATACGCAGTATTTT.

This CDR3 is CASSLSRQNTEAFF. In DNA form, the CDR3 reads TGTGCCAGCAGTTTATCCCGACAGAACACTGAAGCTTTCTTT. The rearrangement links TRBV27 to TRBJ1-1; D is undetermined. CDR1 is MNHEY, CDR2 SMNVEV, per germline (reference sequence). V gave up 0 bases and J gave up 1 base, with 6 bases separating them. This CDR3 spans 14 amino acids.

This chain links TRBV11-3 with TRBJ1-2; D may be TRBD1 (5 bases). V was cut by 4 bases and J by 5 bases, with 11 bases left in between. Germline CDR1 and CDR2: SGHNT and YENEEA. The CDR3 consists of 13 residues. In DNA form, the CDR3 reads TGTGCCAGCAGCTCCGGGACGGTATATGGCTACACCTTC. Translated: CASSSGTVYGYTF.

This chain joins TRBV5-1 and TRBJ1-1; D may be TRBD1 (5 bases). In germline, CDR1 is SGHRS, CDR2 YFSETQ. CDR3 length: 17 amino acids. Deletions cut 1 base from V and 0 bases from J, with 16 bases between. The CDR3 DNA reads TGCGCCAGCAGCTTGTCCCTACCGGGACCCCTGAACACTGAAGCTTTCTTT. Amino acid sequence: CASSLSLPGPLNTEAFF.

This clone has only one observation. The chain combines TRBV18 with TRBJ1-1, with a weak D call TRBD1 (5 bases). The CDR3 length is 13 residues. V was trimmed by 3 bases and J by 10 bases, leaving 15 bases between them. CDR1 and CDR2 (germline): KGHSH, LQKENI. CDR3 bases: TGTGCCAGCTCACCTGGTTTGGGGGTCGGAGCTTTCTTT. Translating it yields CASSPGLGVGAFF.

The chain uses TRBV5-4 and TRBJ2-4; TRBD2 matches at 14 bases. Germline values: CDR1 SGHNT, CDR2 YYREEE (reference sequence). V lost 4 bases to trimming and J lost 7 bases; unmatched junction nucleotides: 7. This CDR3 comprises 16 residues. CDR3 coding DNA: TGTGCCAGCAGCGACGGGACTAGCGGGAGTAGGAACATTCAGTACTTC. The encoded protein is CASSDGTSGSRNIQYF.

This clone was counted once. The V call is TRBV27, the J call TRBJ2-3; D may be TRBD2 (6 bases). Between the trimmed V and J ends, which lost 9 bases and 7 bases, there was a span of 23 bases. This CDR3 is 15 amino acids long. Germline V gives CDR1 MNHEY, CDR2 SMNVEV (reference sequence). CDR3 protein: CASRDRDSLGNTQYF. Here the CDR3 DNA reads TGTGCCAGTAGGGACCGGGACTCCCTCGGAAATACGCAGTATTTT.

The rearrangement joins TRBV28 to TRBJ2-1; D call uncertain. V lost 3 bases to trimming and J lost 7 bases, with 16 bases between them. The germline V gene encodes CDR1 MDHEN and CDR2 SYDVKM. The CDR3 loop spans 15 amino acids. CDR3 in amino acids: CASSLPERKNNEQFF. The CDR3 DNA reads TGTGCCAGCAGTTTGCCAGAACGAAAAAATAATGAGCAGTTCTTC. The entire variable domain, with the rest obtained from reference TRBV28 and TRBJ2-1, is as follows: DVKVTQSSRYLVKRTGEKVFLECVQDMDHENMFWYRQDPGLGLRLIYFSYDVKMKEKGDIPEGYSVSREKKERFSLILESASTNQTSMYLCASSLPERKNNEQFFGPGTRLTVL.

The chain couples TRBV14 to TRBJ2-3; D might be TRBD2 (5 bases). The germline V gene has CDR1 SGHDN and CDR2 FVKESK. The V and J ends lost 1 base and 6 bases respectively, with 20 bases between them. The CDR3 loop spans 17 amino acids. The CDR3 is CASSQGSGSSRRDTQYF. CDR3 in DNA: TGTGCCAGCAGCCAAGGCTCCGGATCTAGCCGTCGTGATACGCAGTATTTT.

The J gene is TRBJ2-7, the V gene TRBV18; tentatively, D is TRBD2 (6 bases). The germline gives CDR1 KGHSH, CDR2 LQKENI. V was clipped by 6 bases and J by 3 bases, with 18 bases between them. The CDR3 spans 15 residues. The chain's CDR3 is CASSRPGERDYEQYF. CDR3 sequence (DNA): TGTGCCAGCTCCCGCCCGGGGGAGCGAGACTACGAGCAGTACTTC. Together with reference TRBV18 and TRBJ2-7, the CDR3 gives the full variable domain: NAGVMQNPRHLVRRRGQEARLRCSPMKGHSHVYWYRQLPEEGLKFMVYLQKENIIDESGMPKERFSAEFPKEGPSILRIQQVVRGDSAAYFCASSRPGERDYEQYFGPGTRLTVT.

The rearrangement joins TRBV18 to TRBJ2-7; 7 bases agree with TRBD1. In germline, CDR1 is KGHSH, CDR2 LQKENI. V gave up 3 bases and J gave up 7 bases; unmatched junction bases: 3. This CDR3 contains 12 residues. The CDR3 DNA reads TGTGCCAGCTCACCTCAGGGGGATGAGCAGTACTTC. Translated, it gives CASSPQGDEQYF.

The V call is TRBV5-4, the J call TRBJ2-5, with no clear D. The V gene lost 7 bases and the J gene lost 2 bases, with 12 bases spanning the gap. The CDR3 is made up of 13 amino acids. CDR1 SGHNT and CDR2 YYREEE come from the germline V gene (reference sequence). The CDR3 coding sequence is TGTGCCAGCCAAGGCCCTGTTCAAGAGACCCAGTACTTC. This codes for CASQGPVQETQYF.

The V and J genes are TRBV19 and TRBJ2-6; 8 bases fit TRBD1. The J segment lost 0 bases and the V segment lost 2 bases, leaving 6 bases of the junction unmatched. Germline V lookup: CDR1 LNHDA, CDR2 SQIVND (reference sequence). This CDR3 is built from 18 residues. The CDR3 loop reads CASSIIDRGISGANVLTF. The CDR3 DNA reads as TGTGCCAGTAGTATAATCGACAGGGGAATCTCTGGGGCCAACGTCCTGACTTTC.

The chain carries TRBV2 and TRBJ2-1, with D unclear. This CDR3 is 13 amino acids long. V dropped 3 bases and J dropped 2 bases, with 5 bases sitting between them. The germline V gene encodes CDR1 SNHLY and CDR2 FYNNEI. The CDR3 here is CASSDAPYNEQFF. Written as DNA, the CDR3 is TGTGCCAGCAGTGATGCCCCCTACAATGAGCAGTTCTTC. The complete variable domain, with remaining parts taken from reference TRBV2 and TRBJ2-1, reads EPEVTQTPSHQVTQMGQEVILRCVPISNHLYFYWYRQILGQKVEFLVSFYNNEISEKSEIFDDQFSVERPDGSNFTLKIRSTKLEDSAMYFCASSDAPYNEQFFGPGTRLTVL.

The J gene is TRBJ2-7, the V gene TRBV11-2, with D perhaps matching TRBD1 (6 bases). The V end lost 5 bases, the J end lost 3 bases, and 17 bases lay between the germline ends. Germline V CDR1 and CDR2: SGHAT, FQNNGV. The CDR3 spans 15 residues. DNA of the CDR3: TGTGCCAGCAGCCGAACACTTCTGGACAGCTACGAGCAGTACTTC. Protein: CASSRTLLDSYEQYF.

This chain uses TRBV10-3 with TRBJ1-1; maybe TRBD1 (5 bases). CDR3 size: 15 residues. Germline V CDR1 and CDR2: ENHRY, SYGVKD. Trimming left V 3 bases short and J 0 bases short, with 11 bases between. CDR3 in DNA: TGTGCCATCAGTGACAGGGAAGACATGAACACTGAAGCTTTCTTT. Translation: CAISDREDMNTEAFF.

The chain joins TRBV7-8 to TRBJ2-1, with 9 bases that match TRBD2. The germline V gene encodes CDR1 SGHVS and CDR2 FQNEAQ. Losses at the gene ends were 1 base for V and 3 bases for J; bases not matched to a gene: 1. The length of the CDR3 is 15 residues. CDR3 residues: CASSLGLADYNEQFF. CDR3 in DNA: TGTGCCAGCAGCTTAGGACTAGCGGACTACAATGAGCAGTTCTTC.

The chain is built from TRBV6-1 and TRBJ1-3; no reliable D call. V was clipped by 9 bases and J by 0 bases, with 15 bases between them. From germline, CDR1 is MNHNS and CDR2 SASEGT. This CDR3 spans 15 amino acids. CDR3 amino acids: CASLISVSSGNTIYF. CDR3 coding DNA: TGTGCCAGTTTGATCAGCGTATCCTCTGGAAACACCATATATTTT.

This clone was counted once. The V gene is TRBV5-1, the J gene TRBJ2-2; a possible D gene is TRBD2 (5 bases). Germline CDR1 SGHRS, CDR2 YFSETQ. Trimming removed 1 base at V and 3 bases at J, with 10 bases between. The CDR3 extends over 15 amino acids. The CDR3 is CASSLFPGYTGELFF. DNA of the CDR3: TGCGCCAGCAGCTTGTTCCCGGGGTACACCGGGGAGCTGTTTTTT.

The V and J genes are TRBV5-1 and TRBJ1-5; no firm D call. In germline, CDR1 is SGHRS, CDR2 YFSETQ. The germline V and J ends were trimmed by 4 bases and 1 base, with 12 bases remaining between them. The CDR3 spans 15 residues. CDR3 nucleotides: TGCGCCAGCAGCCGAACGACGGGCAGCAATCAGCCCCAGCATTTT. This sequence encodes CASSRTTGSNQPQHF.

This chain links TRBV11-3 with TRBJ2-1; 11 nucleotides align to TRBD2. The germline V gene encodes CDR1 SGHNT and CDR2 YENEEA. The trim removed 5 bases at V and 8 bases at J, leaving 8 bases unmatched. The CDR3 covers 15 residues. The CDR3 DNA is TGTGCCAGCAGCCTGAGGGTAGCGGGGGGGGATGAGCAGTTCTTC. This sequence encodes CASSLRVAGGDEQFF.

This chain links TRBV11-2 with TRBJ2-2; 7 positions agree with TRBD1. Losses at the gene ends were 5 bases for V and 8 bases for J; bases not matched to a gene: 8. The germline V gene has CDR1 SGHAT and CDR2 FQNNGV. The CDR3 covers 14 residues. For the CDR3, the DNA is TGTGCCAGCAGCATTGACAGGGCGGGTGGGGAGCTGTTTTTT. Its translation: CASSIDRAGGELFF.

The chain couples TRBV4-2 to TRBJ1-5, with a tentative D call TRBD1 (6 bases). This CDR3 is built from 14 residues. V was shortened by 2 bases and J by 3 bases, with 8 bases between the two germline ends. Germline V CDR1 and CDR2: LGHNA, YNFKEQ. The CDR3 loop reads CASSQTGNNQPQHF. In DNA, the CDR3 is TGTGCCAGCAGCCAAACAGGGAACAATCAGCCCCAGCATTTT.

The rearrangement uses TRBV11-1 and TRBJ2-7, with 8 bases that match TRBD1. Trimming at V came to 5 bases and at J to 4 bases, leaving 7 bases not matched to a gene. The germline V gene encodes CDR1 SGHAT and CDR2 FQDESV (reference sequence). This CDR3 is 14 amino acids long. The CDR3 reads CASSDRGHGYEQYF. The CDR3 nucleotides are TGTGCCAGCAGCGACAGGGGACACGGATACGAGCAGTACTTC.

This sequence joins TRBV28 and TRBJ2-3; D possibly uses TRBD1 or TRBD2 (6 bases each). CDR1 is MDHEN, CDR2 SYDVKM, per germline. The CDR3 is 15 amino acids. The V end was cut by 7 bases, the J end by 2 bases, with 16 bases between. The CDR3 reads CASKGGPFTTDTQYF. The CDR3 coding sequence is TGTGCCAGCAAAGGGGGGCCCTTCACCACAGATACGCAGTATTTT.